The entry that follows covers one T cell receptor beta chain sequence. The sample belongs to a study of blood T cell repertoires in COVID-19. Study background: Samples taken during acute and convalescent COVID-19 were collected in the United States, Italy and Spain. From T cells, B-cell-depleted T cells, or PBMCs came the material, which was cDNA or gDNA.

Germline V CDR1 and CDR2: LGHDT, YNNKEL (reference sequence). The CDR3 loop spans 14 amino acids. The V and J ends lost 5 bases and 7 bases respectively, with 14 bases between them. Original data processing: Reference gene primer amplification in the assay estimated nucleated cell counts. Assay: immunoSEQ multiplex PCR; the TCRdb copy retains only in-frame clones and omits some. That table furnishes V, J and clone size, whereas the DNA furnished D and trimming. The sample holds about 180,000 clones; 70% to 90% are singletons and the top ten take around 8.6%. The chain has TRBV3-1 (or the pseudogene TRBV3-2) and TRBJ1-4; D call uncertain. The clonotype comes from a man aged 50 to 60 with active or convalescent COVID-19. Sequencing was carried out using peripheral blood. CDR3 region: CASSKNGRGEKLFF. The CDR3 coding sequence is TGTGCCAGCAGCAAAAACGGGCGGGGTGAAAAACTGTTTTTT.